This T cell receptor beta chain was sequenced during a study of cytomegalovirus exposure and HLA in healthy donors. Germline-derived CDR1 and CDR2 are DFQATT and SNEGSKA (reference sequence). The CDR3 length is 9 residues. The ends were cut back, 0 bases at V and 11 bases at J, with 4 bases in the middle. Use of 60 Vbeta and 13 Jbeta primers characterized the PCR. Clones were read by immunoSEQ multiplex PCR, and TCRdb kept only the in-frame ones, dropping some. In the table there are 150,000 to 200,000 clones, 60% to 80% of which are singletons. Material: PBMCs. The chain couples TRBV20-1 to TRBJ2-5; D unresolved. The TCR originated in a man in his fifties in good health and CMV-seropositive. CDR3 bases: TGCAGTGCTAGAGAGGCTCAGTACTTC. Translating it yields CSAREAQYF.